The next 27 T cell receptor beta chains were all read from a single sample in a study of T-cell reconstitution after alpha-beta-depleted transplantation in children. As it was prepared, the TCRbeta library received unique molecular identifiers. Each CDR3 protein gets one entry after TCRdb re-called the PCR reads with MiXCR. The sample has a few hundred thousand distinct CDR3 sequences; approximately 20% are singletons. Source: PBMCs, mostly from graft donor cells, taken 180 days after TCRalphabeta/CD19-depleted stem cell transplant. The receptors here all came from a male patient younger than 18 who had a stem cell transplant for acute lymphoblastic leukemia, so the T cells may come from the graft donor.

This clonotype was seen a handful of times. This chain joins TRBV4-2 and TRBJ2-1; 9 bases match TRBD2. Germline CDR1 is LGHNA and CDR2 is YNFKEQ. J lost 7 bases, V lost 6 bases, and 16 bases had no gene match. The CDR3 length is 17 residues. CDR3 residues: CASRQFAISGRLNEQFF. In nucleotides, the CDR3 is TGTGCCAGCAGACAATTTGCCATTAGCGGGAGATTGAATGAGCAGTTCTTC.

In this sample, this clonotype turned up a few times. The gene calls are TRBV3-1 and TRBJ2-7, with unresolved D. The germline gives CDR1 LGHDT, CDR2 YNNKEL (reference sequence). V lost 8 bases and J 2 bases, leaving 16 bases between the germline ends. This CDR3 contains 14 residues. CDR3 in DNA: TGTGCCAGCTCGAAGGGTTACCTCACCTACGAGCAGTACTTC. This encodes CASSKGYLTYEQYF.

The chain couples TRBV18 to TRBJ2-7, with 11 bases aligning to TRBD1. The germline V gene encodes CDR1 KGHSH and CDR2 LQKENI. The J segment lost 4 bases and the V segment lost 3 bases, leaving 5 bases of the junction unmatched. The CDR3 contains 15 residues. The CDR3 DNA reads TGTGCCAGCTCACCTAGGACAGGGGGCAAGTACGAGCAGTACTTC. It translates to CASSPRTGGKYEQYF. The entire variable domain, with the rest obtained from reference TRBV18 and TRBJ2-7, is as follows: NAGVMQNPRHLVRRRGQEARLRCSPMKGHSHVYWYRQLPEEGLKFMVYLQKENIIDESGMPKERFSAEFPKEGPSILRIQQVVRGDSAAYFCASSPRTGGKYEQYFGPGTRLTVT.

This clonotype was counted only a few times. CDR3 region: CASSLGRGAGGISDTQYF. CDR3 coding DNA: TGCGCCAGCAGCTTGGGACGAGGAGCGGGAGGTATTTCTGATACGCAGTATTTT. The chain carries TRBV5-1 and TRBJ2-3; 9 nucleotides match TRBD2. CDR3 length: 18 residues. After removal of 0 bases from V and 6 bases from J, the junction contained 14 bases not matched to a gene. From germline, CDR1 is SGHRS and CDR2 YFSETQ. The full variable domain, rest sourced from reference TRBV5-1 and TRBJ2-3, is KAGVTQTPRYLIKTRGQQVTLSCSPISGHRSVSWYQQTPGQGLQFLFEYFSETQRNKGNFPGRFSGRQFSNSRSEMNVSTLELGDSALYLCASSLGRGAGGISDTQYFGPGTRLTVL.

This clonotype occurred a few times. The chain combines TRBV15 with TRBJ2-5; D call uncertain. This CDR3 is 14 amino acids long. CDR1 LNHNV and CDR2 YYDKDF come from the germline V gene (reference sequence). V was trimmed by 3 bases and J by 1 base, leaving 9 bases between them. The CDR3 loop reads CATSRTGPQETQYF. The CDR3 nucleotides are TGTGCCACCAGCAGGACCGGGCCCCAAGAGACCCAGTACTTC. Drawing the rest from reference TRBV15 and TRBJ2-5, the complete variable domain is DAMVIQNPRYQVTQFGKPVTLSCSQTLNHNVMYWYQQKSSQAPKLLFHYYDKDFNNEADTPDNFQSRRPNTSFCFLDIRSPGLGDTAMYLCATSRTGPQETQYFGPGTRLLVL.

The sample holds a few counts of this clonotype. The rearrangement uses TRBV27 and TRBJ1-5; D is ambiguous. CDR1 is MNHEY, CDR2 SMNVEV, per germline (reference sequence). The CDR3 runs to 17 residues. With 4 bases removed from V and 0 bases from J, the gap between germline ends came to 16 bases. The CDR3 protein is CASSCYTDSNSNQPQHF. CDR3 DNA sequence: TGTGCCAGCAGTTGTTATACAGATTCCAATAGCAATCAGCCCCAGCATTTT.

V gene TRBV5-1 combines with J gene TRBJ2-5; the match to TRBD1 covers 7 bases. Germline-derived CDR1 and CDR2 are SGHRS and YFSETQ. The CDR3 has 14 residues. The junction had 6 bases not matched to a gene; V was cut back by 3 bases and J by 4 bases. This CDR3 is CASSSRQGPETQYF. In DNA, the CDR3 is TGCGCCAGCAGCTCGCGACAGGGTCCAGAGACCCAGTACTTC. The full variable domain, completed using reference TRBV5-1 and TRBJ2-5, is KAGVTQTPRYLIKTRGQQVTLSCSPISGHRSVSWYQQTPGQGLQFLFEYFSETQRNKGNFPGRFSGRQFSNSRSEMNVSTLELGDSALYLCASSSRQGPETQYFGPGTRLLVL.

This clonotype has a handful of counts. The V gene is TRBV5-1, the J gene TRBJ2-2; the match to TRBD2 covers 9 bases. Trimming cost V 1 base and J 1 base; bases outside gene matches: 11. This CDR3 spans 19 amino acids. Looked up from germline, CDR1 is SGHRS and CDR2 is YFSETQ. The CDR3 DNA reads TGCGCCAGCAGCTTGAGGGAGGCTAGCGGGGACTTGAACACCGGGGAGCTGTTTTTT. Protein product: CASSLREASGDLNTGELFF.

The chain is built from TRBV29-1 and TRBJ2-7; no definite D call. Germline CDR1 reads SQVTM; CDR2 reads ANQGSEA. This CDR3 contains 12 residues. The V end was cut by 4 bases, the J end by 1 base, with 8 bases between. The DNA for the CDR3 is TGCAGCGTTGGAAAGGATTCCTACGAGCAGTACTTC. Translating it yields CSVGKDSYEQYF.

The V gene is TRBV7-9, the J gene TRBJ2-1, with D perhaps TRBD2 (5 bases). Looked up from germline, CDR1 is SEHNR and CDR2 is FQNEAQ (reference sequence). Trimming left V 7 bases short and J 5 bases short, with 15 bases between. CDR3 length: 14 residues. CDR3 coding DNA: TGTGCCAGCAACTGGCGTGGGAGTGACAATGAGCAGTTCTTC. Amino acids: CASNWRGSDNEQFF.

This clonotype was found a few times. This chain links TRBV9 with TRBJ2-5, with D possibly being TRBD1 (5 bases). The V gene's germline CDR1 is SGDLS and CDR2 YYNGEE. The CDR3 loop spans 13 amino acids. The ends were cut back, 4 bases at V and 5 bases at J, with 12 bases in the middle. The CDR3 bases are TGTGCCAGCAGCCCACAGGCCCTTGAGACCCAGTACTTC. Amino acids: CASSPQALETQYF.

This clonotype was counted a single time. In nucleotides, the CDR3 is TGTGCCAGCTCACCATGGTCCGGGGGAAGCAATCAGCCCCAGCATTTT. This sequence encodes CASSPWSGGSNQPQHF. The rearrangement links TRBV18 to TRBJ1-5, with D possibly matching TRBD1 (5 bases). Germline V CDR1 and CDR2: KGHSH, LQKENI. The CDR3 is 16 amino acids. Trimming cost V 2 bases and J 1 base, with 12 bases left between them.

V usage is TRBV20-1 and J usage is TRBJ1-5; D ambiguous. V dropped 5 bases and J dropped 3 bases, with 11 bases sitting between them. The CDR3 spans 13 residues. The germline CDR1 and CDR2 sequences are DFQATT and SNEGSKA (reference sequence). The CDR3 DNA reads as TGCAGTGCTGTCGGACCGAACAATCAGCCCCAGCATTTT. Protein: CSAVGPNNQPQHF.

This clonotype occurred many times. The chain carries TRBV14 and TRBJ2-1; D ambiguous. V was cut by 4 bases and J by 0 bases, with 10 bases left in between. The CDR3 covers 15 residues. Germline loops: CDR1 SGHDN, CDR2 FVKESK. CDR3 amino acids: CASSRLSGSYNEQFF. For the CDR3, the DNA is TGTGCCAGCAGCCGCCTGAGTGGCTCCTACAATGAGCAGTTCTTC. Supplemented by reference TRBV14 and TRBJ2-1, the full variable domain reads EAGVTQFPSHSVIEKGQTVTLRCDPISGHDNLYWYRRVMGKEIKFLLHFVKESKQDESGMPNNRFLAERTGGTYSTLKVQPAELEDSGVYFCASSRLSGSYNEQFFGPGTRLTVL.

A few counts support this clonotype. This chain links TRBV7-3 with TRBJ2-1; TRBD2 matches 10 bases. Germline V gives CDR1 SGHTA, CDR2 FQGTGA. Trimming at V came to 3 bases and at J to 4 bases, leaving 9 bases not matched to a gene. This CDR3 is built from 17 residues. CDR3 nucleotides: TGTGCCAGCAGCTTTTTCACCGGGACTAGCGTATACAATGAGCAGTTCTTC. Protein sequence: CASSFFTGTSVYNEQFF. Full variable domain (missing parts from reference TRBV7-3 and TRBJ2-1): GAGVSQTPSNKVTEKGKYVELRCDPISGHTALYWYRQSLGQGPEFLIYFQGTGAADDSGLPNDRFFAVRPEGSVSTLKIQRTERGDSAVYLCASSFFTGTSVYNEQFFGPGTRLTVL.

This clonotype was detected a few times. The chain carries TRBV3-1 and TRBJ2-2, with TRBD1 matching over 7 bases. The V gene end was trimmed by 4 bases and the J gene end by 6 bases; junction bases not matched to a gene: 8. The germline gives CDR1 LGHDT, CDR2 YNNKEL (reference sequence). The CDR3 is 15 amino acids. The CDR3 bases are TGTGCCAGCAGCCCCCGGGACAGCCCCTCCGGGGAGCTGTTTTTT. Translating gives CASSPRDSPSGELFF.

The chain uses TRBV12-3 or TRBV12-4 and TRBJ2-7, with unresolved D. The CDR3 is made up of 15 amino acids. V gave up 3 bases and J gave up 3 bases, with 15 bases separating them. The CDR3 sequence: CASSFGPRGFYEQYF. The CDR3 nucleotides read TGTGCCAGCAGTTTCGGCCCCCGCGGCTTCTACGAGCAGTACTTC.

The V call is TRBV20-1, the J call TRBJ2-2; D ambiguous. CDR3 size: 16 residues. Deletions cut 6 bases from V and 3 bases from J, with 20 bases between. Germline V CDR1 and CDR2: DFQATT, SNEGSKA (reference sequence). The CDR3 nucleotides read TGCAGTGCGAACCCGCCGGGCCCCTTATACACCGGGGAGCTGTTTTTT. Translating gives CSANPPGPLYTGELFF.

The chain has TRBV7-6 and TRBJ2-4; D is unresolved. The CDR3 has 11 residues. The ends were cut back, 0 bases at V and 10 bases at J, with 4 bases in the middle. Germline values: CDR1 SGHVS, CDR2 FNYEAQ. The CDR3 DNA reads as TGTGCCAGCAGCTTAGCGCCTATTCAGTACTTC. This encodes CASSLAPIQYF.

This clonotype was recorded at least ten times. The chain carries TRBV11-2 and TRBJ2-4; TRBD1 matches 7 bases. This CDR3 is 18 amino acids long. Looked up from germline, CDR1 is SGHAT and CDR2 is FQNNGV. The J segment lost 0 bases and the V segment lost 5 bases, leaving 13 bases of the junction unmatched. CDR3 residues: CASSPSRSDRVAKNIQYF. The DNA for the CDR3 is TGTGCCAGCAGCCCTAGCCGTAGTGACAGGGTAGCCAAAAACATTCAGTACTTC. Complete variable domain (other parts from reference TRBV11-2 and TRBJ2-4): EAGVAQSPRYKIIEKRQSVAFWCNPISGHATLYWYQQILGQGPKLLIQFQNNGVVDDSQLPKDRFSAERLKGVDSTLKIQPAKLEDSAVYLCASSPSRSDRVAKNIQYFGAGTRLSVL.

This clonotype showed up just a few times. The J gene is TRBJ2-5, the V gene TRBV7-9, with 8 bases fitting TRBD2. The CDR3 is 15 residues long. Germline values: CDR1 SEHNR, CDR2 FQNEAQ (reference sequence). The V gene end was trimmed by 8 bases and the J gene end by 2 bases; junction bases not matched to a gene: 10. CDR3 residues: CASVSRGLGQETQYF. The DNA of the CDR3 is TGTGCCAGCGTCTCTAGGGGACTAGGGCAAGAGACCCAGTACTTC.

CDR3 loop: CSVELAGFQETQYF. CDR3 DNA sequence: TGCAGCGTCGAACTAGCGGGCTTCCAAGAGACCCAGTACTTC. The gene calls are TRBV29-1 and TRBJ2-5; TRBD2 matches at 9 bases. The CDR3 extends over 14 amino acids. Germline V gene lookup returns CDR1 SQVTM and CDR2 ANQGSEA. After removal of 6 bases from V and 1 base from J, the junction contained 6 bases not matched to a gene.

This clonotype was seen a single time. The CDR3 here is CSASSAQGYLRGYTF. The CDR3 DNA follows: TGCAGTGCTTCATCTGCCCAGGGGTACTTGAGGGGCTACACCTTC. The rearrangement links TRBV20-1 to TRBJ1-2; tentative D call: TRBD1 (6 bases). Trimming removed 5 bases at V and 8 bases at J, with 24 bases between. This CDR3 has 15 residues. The germline CDR1 and CDR2 sequences are DFQATT and SNEGSKA (reference sequence).

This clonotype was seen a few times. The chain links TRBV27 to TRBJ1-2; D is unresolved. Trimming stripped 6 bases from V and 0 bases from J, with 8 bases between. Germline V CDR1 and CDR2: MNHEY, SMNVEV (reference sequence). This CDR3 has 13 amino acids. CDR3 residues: CASSSGSNYGYTF. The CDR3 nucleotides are TGTGCCAGCAGCTCTGGATCTAACTATGGCTACACCTTC.

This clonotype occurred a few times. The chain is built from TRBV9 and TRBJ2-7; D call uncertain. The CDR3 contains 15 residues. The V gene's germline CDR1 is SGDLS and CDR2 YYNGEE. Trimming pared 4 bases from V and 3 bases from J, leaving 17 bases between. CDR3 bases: TGTGCCAGCAGCCCTAGTCGGCAGCCCTTCTACGAGCAGTACTTC. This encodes CASSPSRQPFYEQYF.

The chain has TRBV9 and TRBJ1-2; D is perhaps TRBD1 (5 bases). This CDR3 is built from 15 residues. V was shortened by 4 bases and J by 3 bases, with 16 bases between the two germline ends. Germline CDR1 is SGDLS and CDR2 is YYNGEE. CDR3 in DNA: TGTGCCAGCAGCCCCCACGCAGGGATCGACTATGGCTACACCTTC. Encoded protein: CASSPHAGIDYGYTF.

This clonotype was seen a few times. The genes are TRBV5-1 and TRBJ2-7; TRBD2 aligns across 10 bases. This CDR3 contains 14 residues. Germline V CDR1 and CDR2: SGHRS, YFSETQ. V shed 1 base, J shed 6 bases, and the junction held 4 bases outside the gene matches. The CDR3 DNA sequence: TGCGCCAGCAGCTTGCTGGGACTAGCGTTCGAGCAGTACTTC. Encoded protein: CASSLLGLAFEQYF.